This T cell receptor beta chain was found in a study of neurological immune-mediated disorders. The table lists this clonotype with a few counts. Its antigen is as yet unknown. One end of the junction varies from germline; a read error may be responsible. Regarding the study as a whole: As far as clinical or MRI features were concerned, none was associated with the multiple sclerosis repertoire cluster.

MiXCR was run by TCRdb on the 5' RACE reads, yielding one entry per CDR3 protein. The top ten clones hold around 2.1% of a sample with about 60,000 distinct CDR3 sequences, about 4% of them seen once. CDR1 and CDR2 from the germline V gene are SEHNR and FQNEAQ (reference sequence). The CDR3 totals 15 residues. Sequencing was carried out using PBMCs. J is TRBJ1-5 and V is TRBV7-9; 9 positions agree with TRBD1. This receptor was taken from a woman aged 50 to 65 with multiple sclerosis. Here the CDR3 reads CASSYSGTGRQPQNF. As DNA, the CDR3 is TGTGCCAGCAGCTACTCCGGGACAGGGAGACAGCCCCAGAATTTT.